These 7 T cell receptor beta chains were sequenced from one sample in a study of T cell responses to AZD1222 COVID-19 vaccine. Produced via immunoSEQ multiplex PCR; TCRdb's table is partial and in-frame only. The sample contains about 80,000 clones, less than 95% of which appear only once. This material consisted of peripheral blood, taken 28 days after the second AZD1222 dose. Source of these receptors: an adult who received the AZD1222 COVID-19 vaccine.

The chain combines TRBV28 with TRBJ1-5, with D unclear. The CDR3 runs 12 residues. Germline V gene data show CDR1 as MDHEN and CDR2 as SYDVKM. V was clipped by 6 bases and J by 10 bases, with 13 bases between them. CDR3 loop: CASRGQAAPQHF. In DNA, the CDR3 is TGTGCCAGCAGGGGCCAGGCAGCACCCCAGCATTTT.

About this clone itself: The same CDR3 arises from other DNA sequences in this sample as well. The V gene is TRBV9, the J gene TRBJ1-1, with D perhaps matching TRBD1 (5 bases). The CDR3 is 13 residues long. Germline V gene lookup returns CDR1 SGDLS and CDR2 YYNGEE. V was trimmed by 2 bases and J by 3 bases, leaving 8 bases between them. The CDR3 coding sequence is TGTGCCAGCAGCGTTGGGGGAGACACTGAAGCTTTCTTT. Protein product: CASSVGGDTEAFF.

CDR3 nucleotide sequence: TGTGCCAGCAGTTTAGGATTAGCCTTAGATACGCAGTATTTT. Protein: CASSLGLALDTQYF. The V call is TRBV28, the J call TRBJ2-3; the D is unclear. This CDR3 comprises 14 residues. Trimming pared 2 bases from V and 5 bases from J, leaving 11 bases between. Germline V CDR1 and CDR2: MDHEN, SYDVKM.

This chain joins TRBV19 and TRBJ1-5; 7 nucleotides agree with TRBD1. Germline trimming cut 6 bases from V and 5 bases from J; bases unmatched to any gene: 4. This CDR3 has 13 residues. CDR1 and CDR2 (germline): LNHDA, SQIVND (reference sequence). CDR3 region: CASSRGTDQPQHF. CDR3 DNA: TGTGCCAGTAGCCGTGGGACAGATCAGCCCCAGCATTTT. The full variable domain, its missing parts supplied by reference TRBV19 and TRBJ1-5, is DGGITQSPKYLFRKEGQNVTLSCEQNLNHDAMYWYRQDPGQGLRLIYYSQIVNDFQKGDIAEGYSVSREKKESFPLTVTSAQKNPTAFYLCASSRGTDQPQHFGDGTRLSIL.

This chain links TRBV21-1 with TRBJ2-7; the table's D gene call, TRBD1, was not cross checked with the DNA. TRBV21-1 constitutes a pseudogene. The CDR3 has 13 residues. CDR3 sequence reads: CASSKGRSYEQYF. CDR3 bases: TGTGCCAGCAGCAAGGGCCGCAGTTACGAGCAGTACTTC.

The chain couples TRBV28 to TRBJ1-5, with D unresolved. Germline loops: CDR1 MDHEN, CDR2 SYDVKM. The CDR3 has 12 amino acids. V was trimmed by 7 bases and J by 4 bases, leaving 8 bases between them. The CDR3: CASTPANQPQHF. The CDR3 DNA follows: TGTGCCAGCACGCCAGCGAATCAGCCCCAGCATTTT.

The chain joins TRBV7-9 to TRBJ1-5, with D tentatively TRBD1 (6 bases). Germline CDR1 and CDR2: SEHNR and FQNEAQ (reference sequence). CDR3 size: 18 residues. Trimming removed 0 bases from V and 1 base from J, with 16 bases in between. Here the CDR3 reads CASSLALSRGESNQPQHF. The CDR3 DNA reads TGTGCCAGCAGCTTAGCGCTAAGCAGGGGAGAGAGCAATCAGCCCCAGCATTTT.